A single sample gave rise to the 30 T cell receptor beta chains below, sequenced in a study of T cell responses to AZD1222 COVID-19 vaccine. The data were produced by immunoSEQ multiplex PCR, yet TCRdb's version contains in-frame clones alone and is incomplete. The table includes under 200,000 clones, about 90% detected once. Sample: peripheral blood, taken on day 0 of AZD1222 vaccination. The receptors were sampled from an adult in good health.

This rearrangement joins TRBV10-3 to TRBJ1-3; D gene unclear. Germline-derived CDR1 and CDR2 are ENHRY and SYGVKD. Trimming cost V 11 bases and J 0 bases, with 17 bases left between them. There are 15 residues in the CDR3. The CDR3 is CASQLDNSSGNTIYF. The CDR3, as DNA: TGTGCCTCTCAATTAGACAATAGCTCTGGAAACACCATATATTTT.

In the case of this clone: Other DNA sequences of this sample code for an identical CDR3. The rearrangement links TRBV18 to TRBJ1-1, with a tentative D call TRBD1 (5 bases). Trimming stripped 3 bases from V and 5 bases from J, with 10 bases between. The germline CDR1 and CDR2 sequences are KGHSH and LQKENI. The CDR3 consists of 13 residues. CDR3 loop: CASSPSGGTEAFF. In nucleotides, the CDR3 is TGTGCCAGCTCACCCTCGGGGGGGACTGAAGCTTTCTTT.

This clone was found a few times. The V and J genes are TRBV7-2 and TRBJ2-7, with D perhaps TRBD1 (5 bases). The length of the CDR3 is 12 residues. CDR1 and CDR2 (germline): SGHTA, FQGNSA. Trimming removed 2 bases from V and 3 bases from J, with 5 bases in between. In nucleotides, the CDR3 is TGTGCCAGCAGCTTACAGGGCTACGAGCAGTACTTC. Translating gives CASSLQGYEQYF.

The chain recombines TRBV28 with TRBJ2-1; TRBD1 aligns across 8 bases. The CDR3 contains 14 residues. The V gene's germline CDR1 is MDHEN and CDR2 SYDVKM. V lost 9 bases and J lost 5; bases outside the gene matches: 9. CDR3 sequence reads: CASSTGAENNEQFF. The CDR3 nucleotides read TGTGCCAGTTCGACAGGGGCGGAAAACAATGAGCAGTTCTTC.

The CDR3 loop reads CASTRDFYEQYF. CDR3 nucleotides: TGTGCCAGCACCCGGGACTTCTACGAGCAGTACTTC. The rearrangement links TRBV12-3 or TRBV12-4 to TRBJ2-7; a weak D match, TRBD2 (6 bases). Trimming cost V 7 bases and J 3 bases, with 10 bases left between them. The CDR3 totals 12 residues.

V usage is TRBV30 and J usage is TRBJ1-2; D is possibly TRBD1 (6 bases). Germline values: CDR1 GTSNPN, CDR2 SVGIG (reference sequence). The germline V and J ends were trimmed by 5 bases and 2 bases, with 21 bases remaining between them. The CDR3 is 16 amino acids. The CDR3, as DNA: TGTGCCTGGGGACCGGGAAAGACAGGAATAAACTATGGCTACACCTTC. Residues: CAWGPGKTGINYGYTF.

V and J are TRBV7-9 and TRBJ2-7; perhaps TRBD2 as D (5 bases). The CDR3 extends over 13 amino acids. Per germline, CDR1 SEHNR and CDR2 FQNEAQ (reference sequence). V was clipped by 3 bases and J by 2 bases, with 8 bases between them. The DNA for the CDR3 is TGTGCCAGCAGCTTTCCGGGGACCTACGAGCAGTACTTC. Translating gives CASSFPGTYEQYF.

This clone was counted a single time. The CDR3 spells CSVVSGGGEQFF. CDR3 DNA sequence: TGCAGCGTTGTCTCCGGGGGCGGTGAGCAGTTCTTC. The rearrangement uses TRBV29-1 and TRBJ2-1; D may be TRBD1 or TRBD2 (6 bases each). V lost 4 bases to trimming and J lost 9 bases, with 13 bases between them. Germline CDR1 SQVTM, CDR2 ANQGSEA. The CDR3 loop spans 12 amino acids.

There are a few counts of this clone. This sequence joins TRBV28 and TRBJ2-2, with 9 bases identical to TRBD1. The CDR3 extends over 15 amino acids. Looked up from germline, CDR1 is MDHEN and CDR2 is SYDVKM. V was clipped by 8 bases and J by 5 bases; unmatched bases: 9. This CDR3 reads CASRPEDRGTGELFF. DNA of the CDR3: TGTGCCAGCCGGCCCGAGGACAGGGGAACCGGGGAGCTGTTTTTT. The variable domain in full, completed from reference TRBV28 and TRBJ2-2, reads DVKVTQSSRYLVKRTGEKVFLECVQDMDHENMFWYRQDPGLGLRLIYFSYDVKMKEKGDIPEGYSVSREKKERFSLILESASTNQTSMYLCASRPEDRGTGELFFGEGSRLTVL.

DNA for the CDR3: TGTGCCAGCAGCGCGAAAGCGGGGGGGCCGTGGAATGAGCAGTTCTTC. Its protein is CASSAKAGGPWNEQFF. J is TRBJ2-1 and V is TRBV3-1 (or the pseudogene TRBV3-2); 10 positions match TRBD2. This CDR3 is 16 amino acids long. V shed 5 bases, J shed 7 bases, and the junction held 11 bases outside the gene matches. Germline lookup yields CDR1 LGHDT and CDR2 YNNKEL (reference sequence).

This clone occurred once. The chain uses TRBV9 and TRBJ1-1, with a weak D call TRBD1 (5 bases). Trimming took 0 bases from V and 4 from J, leaving 13 bases between them. The CDR3 totals 15 residues. Germline CDR1 reads SGDLS; CDR2 reads YYNGEE. The CDR3, as DNA: TGTGCCAGCAGCGTAGCCGATGGGGGGGGCACTGAAGCTTTCTTT. Its translation is CASSVADGGGTEAFF.

This clone was observed a few times. This chain joins TRBV28 and TRBJ2-7; D is unresolved. V lost 1 base, J lost 3 bases, and 10 bases lay in between. CDR3 length: 14 amino acids. Germline V gene lookup returns CDR1 MDHEN and CDR2 SYDVKM. CDR3: CASSLSGDGYEQYF. The CDR3 DNA reads as TGTGCCAGCAGTTTATCTGGGGATGGCTACGAGCAGTACTTC. The entire variable domain, with the rest obtained from reference TRBV28 and TRBJ2-7, is as follows: DVKVTQSSRYLVKRTGEKVFLECVQDMDHENMFWYRQDPGLGLRLIYFSYDVKMKEKGDIPEGYSVSREKKERFSLILESASTNQTSMYLCASSLSGDGYEQYFGPGTRLTVT.

The V call is TRBV19, the J call TRBJ1-1, with TRBD1 identical over 7 bases. Per germline, CDR1 LNHDA and CDR2 SQIVND (reference sequence). The CDR3 sequence is 17 residues long. V was clipped by 1 base and J by 4 bases; unmatched bases: 12. The CDR3 coding sequence is TGTGCCAGTAGTATAGCCCCATCTTCAGCAGGGGGCACTGAAGCTTTCTTT. It is translated as CASSIAPSSAGGTEAFF.

The J gene is TRBJ1-2, the V gene TRBV5-1, with D possibly matching TRBD1 (5 bases). Germline lookup yields CDR1 SGHRS and CDR2 YFSETQ. The CDR3 loop spans 14 amino acids. V was trimmed by 3 bases and J by 8 bases, leaving 17 bases between them. The CDR3 region is CASSYDTRVFGYTF. In nucleotides, the CDR3 is TGCGCCAGCAGCTACGATACCAGGGTTTTCGGCTACACCTTC. Using reference TRBV5-1 and TRBJ1-2 for the parts outside the CDR3, the full variable domain is KAGVTQTPRYLIKTRGQQVTLSCSPISGHRSVSWYQQTPGQGLQFLFEYFSETQRNKGNFPGRFSGRQFSNSRSEMNVSTLELGDSALYLCASSYDTRVFGYTFGSGTRLTVV.

CDR3: CASSRQWREGTDTQYF. In DNA, the CDR3 is TGCGCCAGCAGCCGGCAGTGGCGGGAGGGCACAGATACGCAGTATTTT. The chain couples TRBV5-1 to TRBJ2-3; 8 bases align to TRBD2. The germline V gene encodes CDR1 SGHRS and CDR2 YFSETQ. The V and J ends lost 4 bases and 1 base, in that order; junction bases with no gene match: 8. The length of the CDR3 is 16 residues.

The chain links TRBV29-1 to TRBJ2-7; D gene unclear. Germline CDR1 reads SQVTM; CDR2 reads ANQGSEA. V shed 6 bases and J shed 2 bases, with 14 bases lying between them. The CDR3 is made up of 13 amino acids. The CDR3 sequence: CSVRPKNTYEQYF. CDR3 coding DNA: TGCAGCGTCAGACCCAAAAATACCTACGAGCAGTACTTC.

The CDR3 region has the DNA TGTGCCAGCCTCGACAGGGGGGGACCGTCTGAAAAACTGTTTTTT. Translated: CASLDRGGPSEKLFF. The chain is built from TRBV2 and TRBJ1-4, with TRBD1 matching over 9 bases. V was clipped by 8 bases and J by 7 bases; unmatched bases: 11. The CDR3 is made up of 15 amino acids. Per the germline V gene, CDR1 is SNHLY and CDR2 is FYNNEI.

The chain joins TRBV9 to TRBJ1-2; no firm D call. The germline V gene encodes CDR1 SGDLS and CDR2 YYNGEE. V lost 4 bases, J lost 0 bases, and 10 bases lay in between. This CDR3 contains 14 residues. This chain's CDR3 is CASSQTGSNYGYTF. For the CDR3, the DNA is TGTGCCAGCAGCCAAACGGGATCTAACTATGGCTACACCTTC.

This clone has more than one count but fewer than ten. The chain combines TRBV5-1 with TRBJ2-6; tentative D call: TRBD1 (5 bases). CDR1 and CDR2 (germline): SGHRS, YFSETQ. Trimming took off 2 bases at V and 2 bases at J, with 14 bases between the two ends. This CDR3 spans 17 amino acids. DNA for the CDR3: TGCGCCAGCAGCTTACGACAGAGTTCAACTGGGGCCAACGTCCTGACTTTC. Translating gives CASSLRQSSTGANVLTF.

The chain recombines TRBV10-2 with TRBJ1-2; tentative D call: TRBD1 (6 bases). Germline assignment: CDR1 WSHSY and CDR2 SAAADI. V was pared by 4 bases and J by 5 bases, with 14 bases between. CDR3 length: 14 residues. The CDR3 DNA sequence: TGCGCCAGCAGTGTAGATGGGACAAATTATGGCTACACCTTC. Its protein product is CASSVDGTNYGYTF.

This clone occurred once. The rearrangement uses TRBV5-1 and TRBJ1-5; D might be TRBD1 (5 bases). The germline V and J ends were trimmed by 0 bases and 4 bases, with 8 bases remaining between them. CDR1 is SGHRS, CDR2 YFSETQ, per germline. The CDR3 has 14 residues. The CDR3 is CASSLAGGNQPQHF. CDR3 sequence (DNA): TGCGCCAGCAGCTTGGCCGGGGGGAATCAGCCCCAGCATTTT.

The V gene is TRBV18, the J gene TRBJ1-1; D ambiguous. V lost 10 bases to trimming and J lost 5 bases, with 11 bases between them. Germline V gene sequence: CDR1 KGHSH, CDR2 LQKENI. The CDR3 has 11 residues. CDR3 in DNA: TGTGCCACCGCGAGAGAAACTGAAGCTTTCTTT. Translation gives CATARETEAFF.

The V gene is TRBV24-1, the J gene TRBJ1-1; 7 nucleotides line up with TRBD1. The CDR3 runs 15 residues. Germline assignment: CDR1 KGHDR and CDR2 SFDVKD. V lost 2 bases, J lost 5 bases, and 7 bases stayed unmatched. In DNA, the CDR3 is TGTGCCACCAGTGATTACCGGGACAGAGGGACTGAAGCTTTCTTT. Its protein product is CATSDYRDRGTEAFF.

The chain joins TRBV7-6 to TRBJ1-1, with 7 bases fitting TRBD1. With 5 bases clipped from V and 1 base from J, the junction kept 7 bases outside the gene matches. The germline V gene has CDR1 SGHVS and CDR2 FNYEAQ. CDR3 length equals 15 residues. The CDR3 loop reads CASSPRQGENTEAFF. The CDR3 DNA sequence: TGTGCCAGCAGCCCACGACAGGGTGAGAACACTGAAGCTTTCTTT.

The chain links TRBV7-6 to TRBJ2-1; D gene unclear. V was pared by 5 bases and J by 8 bases, with 13 bases between. CDR3 length: 13 residues. Germline CDR1 reads SGHVS; CDR2 reads FNYEAQ. CDR3 bases: TGTGCCAGCAGCCCAGAGAGGAAGGATGAGCAGTTCTTC. Residues: CASSPERKDEQFF.

The chain couples TRBV5-1 to TRBJ1-1; D is unresolved. Per germline, CDR1 SGHRS and CDR2 YFSETQ. This CDR3 has 14 residues. V lost 3 bases to trimming and J lost 4 bases, with 13 bases between them. The chain's CDR3 is CASSSLARGTEAFF. As DNA, the CDR3 is TGCGCCAGCAGCTCGCTTGCACGGGGCACTGAAGCTTTCTTT.

The V gene is TRBV10-2, the J gene TRBJ1-3; no clear D gene. Trimming took off 3 bases at V and 0 bases at J, with 12 bases between the two ends. The CDR3 runs to 16 residues. CDR1 is WSHSY, CDR2 SAAADI, per germline. The CDR3 DNA reads as TGCGCCAGCAGTGAACGGCAGCTCCACTCTGGAAACACCATATATTTT. Its translation: CASSERQLHSGNTIYF.

The chain combines TRBV28 with TRBJ1-2; 7 bases line up with TRBD1. The CDR3 extends over 16 amino acids. The germline CDR1 and CDR2 sequences are MDHEN and SYDVKM. After removal of 6 bases from V and 3 bases from J, the junction contained 13 bases not matched to a gene. CDR3 DNA sequence: TGTGCCAGCAGCAGTTTTCAGGGGGTTGGCTACTATGGCTACACCTTC. Protein product: CASSSFQGVGYYGYTF.

The V call is TRBV15, the J call TRBJ1-1; 11 positions match TRBD1. The CDR3 extends over 15 amino acids. V gave up 3 bases and J gave up 0 bases; unmatched junction bases: 0. CDR1 and CDR2 (germline): LNHNV, YYDKDF (reference sequence). The CDR3 nucleotides are TGTGCCACCAGCAGGGACAGGGGGCTGAACACTGAAGCTTTCTTT. Translation gives CATSRDRGLNTEAFF.

V is TRBV18 and J is TRBJ2-7, with D tentatively TRBD2 (5 bases). This CDR3 is built from 17 residues. V lost 2 bases, J lost 3 bases, and 20 bases lay in between. Germline V CDR1 and CDR2: KGHSH, LQKENI. CDR3 nucleotide sequence: TGTGCCAGCTCACCATTCTCGGGGTCTAGCTCGTTCTACGAGCAGTACTTC. Translation: CASSPFSGSSSFYEQYF.